Here is one TCR beta chain with its context. Its target is unknown. The record originates from a study of CD4 T cells in relation to SARS-CoV-2 and coronaviruses. The study, taken as a whole, reports: Crossreactive clones expanded significantly less to SARS-CoV-2 than monoreactive clones.

CDR1 LNHDA and CDR2 SQIVND come from the germline V gene (reference sequence). Trimming stripped 6 bases from V and 0 bases from J, with 6 bases between. CDR3 length: 14 residues. Using immunoSEQ multiplex PCR, the repertoire was profiled, and TCRdb retains in-frame clones only, with some absent. This table holds 60,000 to 80,000 clones, 80% to 90% found once. Before the COVID-19 pandemic, during about 2011-2019, CD4+ T cells were taken from unexposed donors. The chain uses TRBV19 and TRBJ1-6, with unresolved D. This clonotype was sampled from a human donor in good health. Sequencing was performed on memory CD4+ T cells from PBMCs. The CDR3 reads CASSSSSYNSPLHF. In DNA, the CDR3 is TGTGCCAGTAGCTCGAGCTCCTATAATTCACCCCTCCACTTT.